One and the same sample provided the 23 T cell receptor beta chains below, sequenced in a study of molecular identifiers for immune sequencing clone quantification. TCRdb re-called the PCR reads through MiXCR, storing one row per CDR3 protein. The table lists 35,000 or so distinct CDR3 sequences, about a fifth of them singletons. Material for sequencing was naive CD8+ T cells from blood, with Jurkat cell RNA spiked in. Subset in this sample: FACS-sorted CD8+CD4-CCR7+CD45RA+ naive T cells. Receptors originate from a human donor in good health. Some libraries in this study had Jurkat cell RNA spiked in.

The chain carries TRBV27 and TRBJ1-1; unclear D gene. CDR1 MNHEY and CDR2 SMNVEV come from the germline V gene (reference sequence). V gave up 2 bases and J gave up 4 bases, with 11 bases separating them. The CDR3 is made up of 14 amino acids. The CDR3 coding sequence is TGTGCCAGCAGTTTACGGACGGGGAGCACTGAAGCTTTCTTT. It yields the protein CASSLRTGSTEAFF.

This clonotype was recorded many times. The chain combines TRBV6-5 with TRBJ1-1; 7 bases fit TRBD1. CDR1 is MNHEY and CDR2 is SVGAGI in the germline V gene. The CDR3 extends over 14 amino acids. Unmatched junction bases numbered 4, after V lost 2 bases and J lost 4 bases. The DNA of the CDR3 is TGTGCCAGCAGTTACCACGACAGGGCCACTGAAGCTTTCTTT. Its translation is CASSYHDRATEAFF.

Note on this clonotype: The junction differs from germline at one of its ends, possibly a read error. CDR3 region: CASSHLDSYNERFF. The CDR3 DNA reads as TGTGCCAGCAGCCACTTAGACTCCTACAATGAGCGGTTCTTC. The chain carries TRBV19 and TRBJ2-1; no firm D call. Germline CDR1 is LNHDA and CDR2 is SQIVND (reference sequence). CDR3 length equals 14 residues. The whole variable domain, remainder taken from reference TRBV19 and TRBJ2-1, is DGGITQSPKYLFRKEGQNVTLSCEQNLNHDAMYWYRQDPGQGLRLIYYSQIVNDFQKGDIAEGYSVSREKKESFPLTVTSAQKNPTAFYLCASSHLDSYNERFFGPGTRLTVL.

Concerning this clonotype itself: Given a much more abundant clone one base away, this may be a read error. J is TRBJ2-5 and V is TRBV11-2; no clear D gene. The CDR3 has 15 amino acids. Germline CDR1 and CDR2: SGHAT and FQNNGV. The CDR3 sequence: CASSSTSGTQETQHF. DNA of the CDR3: TGTGCCAGCAGTTCTACCTCGGGCACCCAAGAGACCCAGCACTTC.

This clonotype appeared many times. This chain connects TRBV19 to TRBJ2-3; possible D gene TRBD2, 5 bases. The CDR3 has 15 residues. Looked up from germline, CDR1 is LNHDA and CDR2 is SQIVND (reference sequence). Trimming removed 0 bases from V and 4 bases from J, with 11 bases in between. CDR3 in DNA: TGTGCCAGTAGTATAGAGGGAGACCCCGCAGATACGCAGTATTTT. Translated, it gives CASSIEGDPADTQYF.

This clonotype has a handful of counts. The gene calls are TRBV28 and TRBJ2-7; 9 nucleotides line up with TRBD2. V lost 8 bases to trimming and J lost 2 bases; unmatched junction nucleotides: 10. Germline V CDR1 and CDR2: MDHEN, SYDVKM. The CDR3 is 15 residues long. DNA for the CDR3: TGTGCCAGCCGCCCCGGACTAGCGCCTACCTACGAGCAGTACTTC. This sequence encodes CASRPGLAPTYEQYF.

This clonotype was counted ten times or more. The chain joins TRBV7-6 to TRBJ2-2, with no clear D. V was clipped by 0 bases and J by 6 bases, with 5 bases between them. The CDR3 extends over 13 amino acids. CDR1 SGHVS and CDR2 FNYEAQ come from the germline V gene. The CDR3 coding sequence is TGTGCCAGCAGCTTAGCCAGGCCCGGGGAGCTGTTTTTT. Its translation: CASSLARPGELFF.

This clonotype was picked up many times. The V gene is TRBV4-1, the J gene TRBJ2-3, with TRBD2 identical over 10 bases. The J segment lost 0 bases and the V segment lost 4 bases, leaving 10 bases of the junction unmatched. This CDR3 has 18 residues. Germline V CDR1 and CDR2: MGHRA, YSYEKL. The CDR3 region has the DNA TGCGCCAGCAGCCCGCGGACTAGCGGTCTTGCTAGCACAGATACGCAGTATTTT. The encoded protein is CASSPRTSGLASTDTQYF.

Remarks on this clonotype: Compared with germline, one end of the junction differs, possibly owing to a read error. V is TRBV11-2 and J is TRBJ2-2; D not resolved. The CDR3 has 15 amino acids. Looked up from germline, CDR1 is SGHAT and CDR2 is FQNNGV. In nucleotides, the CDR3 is TGTGTCAGCAGAACCCTCGGACCCAACACCGGGGAGCTGTTTTTT. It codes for CVSRTLGPNTGELFF.

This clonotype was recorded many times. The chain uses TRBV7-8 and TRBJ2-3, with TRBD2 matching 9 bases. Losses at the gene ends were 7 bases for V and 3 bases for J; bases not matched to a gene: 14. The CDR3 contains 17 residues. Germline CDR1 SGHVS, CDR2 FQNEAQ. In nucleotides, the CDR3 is TGTGCCAGCAAAGCTTATGAGCGGGGGGCCGTAACAGATACGCAGTATTTT. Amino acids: CASKAYERGAVTDTQYF.

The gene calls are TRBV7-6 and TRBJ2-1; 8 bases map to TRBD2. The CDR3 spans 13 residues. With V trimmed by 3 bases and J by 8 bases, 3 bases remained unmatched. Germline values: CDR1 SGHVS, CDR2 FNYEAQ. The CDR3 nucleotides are TGTGCCAGCAGCTTGTCCGGGGGGGATGAGCAGTTCTTC. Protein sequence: CASSLSGGDEQFF.

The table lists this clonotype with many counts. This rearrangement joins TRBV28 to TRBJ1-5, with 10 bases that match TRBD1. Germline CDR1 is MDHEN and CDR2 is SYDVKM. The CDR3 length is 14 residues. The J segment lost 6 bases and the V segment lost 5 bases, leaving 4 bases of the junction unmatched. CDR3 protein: CASSPGTGVQPQHF. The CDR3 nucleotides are TGTGCCAGCAGTCCCGGGACAGGGGTTCAGCCCCAGCATTTT.

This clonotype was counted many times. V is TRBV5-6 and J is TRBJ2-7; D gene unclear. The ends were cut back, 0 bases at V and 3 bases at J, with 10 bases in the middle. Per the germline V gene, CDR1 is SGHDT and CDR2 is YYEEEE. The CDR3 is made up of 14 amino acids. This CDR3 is CASSLGQPSYEQYF. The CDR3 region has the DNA TGTGCCAGCAGCTTGGGACAACCCAGCTACGAGCAGTACTTC.

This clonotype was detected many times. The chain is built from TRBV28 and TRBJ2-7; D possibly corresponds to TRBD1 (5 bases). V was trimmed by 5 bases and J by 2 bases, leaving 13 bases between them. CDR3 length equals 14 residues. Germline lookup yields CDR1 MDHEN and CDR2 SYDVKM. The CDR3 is CASSIQGNPYEQYF. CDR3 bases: TGTGCCAGCAGTATCCAGGGTAACCCCTACGAGCAGTACTTC.

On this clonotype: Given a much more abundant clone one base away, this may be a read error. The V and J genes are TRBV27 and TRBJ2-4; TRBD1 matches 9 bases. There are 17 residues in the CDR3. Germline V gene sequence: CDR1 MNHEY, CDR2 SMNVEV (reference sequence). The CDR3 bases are TGTGCCAGCAGTTTGTCCGGGACAGGGCCGGGCAAAAACATTCAGCACTTC. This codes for CASSLSGTGPGKNIQHF.

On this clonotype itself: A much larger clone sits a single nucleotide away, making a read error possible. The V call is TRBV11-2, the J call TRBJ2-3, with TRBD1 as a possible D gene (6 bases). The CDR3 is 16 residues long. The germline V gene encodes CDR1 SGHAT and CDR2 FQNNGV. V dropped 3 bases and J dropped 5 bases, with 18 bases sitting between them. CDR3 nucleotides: TGTGCCAGCAGCTTCGAGACAGGAAAACCCAGAGATACGCAGTATTTT. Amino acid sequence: CASSFETGKPRDTQYF.

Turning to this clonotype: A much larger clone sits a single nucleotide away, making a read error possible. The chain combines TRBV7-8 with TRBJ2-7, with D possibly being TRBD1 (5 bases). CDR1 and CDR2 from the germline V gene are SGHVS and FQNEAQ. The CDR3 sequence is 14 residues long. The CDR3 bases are TGTGCCGGCAGCTTAGTGTTTGGCAGGGCCGAGCAGTACTTC. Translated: CAGSLVFGRAEQYF.

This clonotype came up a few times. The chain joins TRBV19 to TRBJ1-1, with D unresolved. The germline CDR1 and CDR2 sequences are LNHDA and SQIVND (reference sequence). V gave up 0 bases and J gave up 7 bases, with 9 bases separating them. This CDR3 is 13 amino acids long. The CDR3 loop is CASSIDSSFEAFF. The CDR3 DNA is TGTGCCAGTAGTATAGATAGCTCATTTGAAGCTTTCTTT.

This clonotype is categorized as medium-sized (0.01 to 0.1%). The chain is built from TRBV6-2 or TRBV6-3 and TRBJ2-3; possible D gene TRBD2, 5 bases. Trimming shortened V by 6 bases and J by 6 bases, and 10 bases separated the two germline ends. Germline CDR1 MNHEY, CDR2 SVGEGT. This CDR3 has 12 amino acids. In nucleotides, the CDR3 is TGTGCCAGCAGAAATAGCGCGGATACGCAGTATTTT. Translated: CASRNSADTQYF.

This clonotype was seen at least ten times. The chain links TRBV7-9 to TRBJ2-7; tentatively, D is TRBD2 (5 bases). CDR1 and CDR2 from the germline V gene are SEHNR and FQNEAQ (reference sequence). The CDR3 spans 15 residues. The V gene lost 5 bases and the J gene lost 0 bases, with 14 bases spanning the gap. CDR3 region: CASSQTSGSSYEQYF. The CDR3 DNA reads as TGTGCCAGCAGCCAAACGTCGGGAAGCTCCTACGAGCAGTACTTC.

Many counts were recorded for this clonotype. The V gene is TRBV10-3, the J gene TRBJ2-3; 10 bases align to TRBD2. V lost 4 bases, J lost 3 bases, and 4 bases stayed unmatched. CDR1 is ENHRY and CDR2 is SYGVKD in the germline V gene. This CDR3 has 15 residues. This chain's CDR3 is CAISGPSGSTDTQYF. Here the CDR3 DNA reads TGTGCCATCAGTGGGCCTAGCGGGAGTACAGATACGCAGTATTTT.

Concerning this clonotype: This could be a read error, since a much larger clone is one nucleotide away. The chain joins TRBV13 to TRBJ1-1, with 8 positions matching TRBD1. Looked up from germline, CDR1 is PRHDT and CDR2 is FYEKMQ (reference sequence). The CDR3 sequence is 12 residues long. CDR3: CASSLTGAEASF. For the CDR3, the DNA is TGTGCCAGCAGCCTGACAGGGGCTGAAGCTTCCTTT.

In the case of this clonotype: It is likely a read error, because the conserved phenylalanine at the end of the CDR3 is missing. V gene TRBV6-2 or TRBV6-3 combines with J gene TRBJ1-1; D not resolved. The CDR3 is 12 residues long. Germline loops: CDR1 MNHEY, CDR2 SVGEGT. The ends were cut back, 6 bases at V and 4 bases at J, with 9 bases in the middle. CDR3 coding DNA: TGTGCCAGCAGGGATAAGGGCACTGAAGCTTTCTCT. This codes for CASRDKGTEAFS.